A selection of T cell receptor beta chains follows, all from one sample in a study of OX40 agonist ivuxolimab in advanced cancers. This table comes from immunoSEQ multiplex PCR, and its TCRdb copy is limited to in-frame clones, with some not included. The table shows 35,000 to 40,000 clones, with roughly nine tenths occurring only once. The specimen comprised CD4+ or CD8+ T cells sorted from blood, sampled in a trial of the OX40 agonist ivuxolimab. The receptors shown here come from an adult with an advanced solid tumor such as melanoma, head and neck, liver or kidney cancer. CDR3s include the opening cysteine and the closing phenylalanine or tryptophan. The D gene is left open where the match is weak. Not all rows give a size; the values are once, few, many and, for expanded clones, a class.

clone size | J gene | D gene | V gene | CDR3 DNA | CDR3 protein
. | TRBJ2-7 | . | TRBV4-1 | TGCGCCAGCAGCCAACTAGTGGGCAACGAGCAGTACTTC | CASSQLVGNEQYF
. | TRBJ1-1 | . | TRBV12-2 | TGTGCAGGAGACCCGAGGACCGGTACTGAAGCTTTCTTT | CAGDPRTGTEAFF
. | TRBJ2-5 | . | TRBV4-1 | TGCGCCAGCAGCCTGGGAGGTCAAGAGACCCAGTACTTC | CASSLGGQETQYF
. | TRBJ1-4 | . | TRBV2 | TGTGCCAGCAGTCCGCAGGGTTATTCAACTAATGAAAAACTGTTTTTT | CASSPQGYSTNEKLFF
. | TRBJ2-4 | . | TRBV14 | TGTGCCAGCAGCCCCCGCGGGCCGGGAAACATTCAGTACTTC | CASSPRGPGNIQYF
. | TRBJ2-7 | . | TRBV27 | TGTGCCAGCAGTTCGTACTTCCCCTACGAGCAGTACTTC | CASSSYFPYEQYF
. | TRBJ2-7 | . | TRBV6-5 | TGTGCCAGCAGTCCCTTGGCTAACTACGAGCAGTACTTC | CASSPLANYEQYF
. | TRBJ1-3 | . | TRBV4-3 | TGCGCCAGCAGCTTGGACAGTGTCTCTGGAAACACCATATATTTT | CASSLDSVSGNTIYF
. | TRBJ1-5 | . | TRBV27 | TGTGCCAGCGGAGGATATAGCAATCAGCCCCAGCATTTT | CASGGYSNQPQHF
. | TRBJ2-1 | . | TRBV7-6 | TGTGCCAGCAGCCACCCAGGGAATAGCGAGAGCTCCTACAATGAGCAGTTCTTC | CASSHPGNSESSYNEQFF
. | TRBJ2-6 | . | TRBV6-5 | TGTGCCAGCGGTGGGTCTGGGGCCAACGTCCTGACTTTC | CASGGSGANVLTF
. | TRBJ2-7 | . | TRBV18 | TGTGCCAGCTCACCAGGGGACGATGGCTACGAGCAGTACTTC | CASSPGDDGYEQYF
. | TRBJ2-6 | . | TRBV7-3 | TGTGCCAGCACCTCTGGGGCCAACGTCCTGACTTTC | CASTSGANVLTF
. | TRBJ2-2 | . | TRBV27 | TGTGCCAGCGCCGCAGGGGCCATTAACACCGGGGAGCTGTTTTTT | CASAAGAINTGELFF
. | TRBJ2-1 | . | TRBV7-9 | TGTGCCAGCAGCTTGTGGGACAAAAACAATGAGCAGTTCTTC | CASSLWDKNNEQFF
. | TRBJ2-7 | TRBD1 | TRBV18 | TGTGCCAGCTCACCGCCGGACAGGTCCTACGAGCAGTACTTC | CASSPPDRSYEQYF
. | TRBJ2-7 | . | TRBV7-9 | TGTGCCAGCAGCCCGCCGGTGATAGACGAGCAGTACTTC | CASSPPVIDEQYF
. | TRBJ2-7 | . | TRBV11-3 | TGTGCCAGCAGCTTAGATGGCGCAGGCGTAAACGAGCAGTACTTC | CASSLDGAGVNEQYF
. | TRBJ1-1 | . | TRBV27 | TGTGCCAGCAGTTTGGGGGTGGGCACTGAAGCTTTCTTT | CASSLGVGTEAFF
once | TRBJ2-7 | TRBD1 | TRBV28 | TGTGCCAGCAGTTTCCCACCGACAGGGATCTACGAGCAGTACTTC | CASSFPPTGIYEQYF
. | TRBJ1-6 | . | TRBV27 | TGTGCCAGCAGTTTACGTCGGGAAAGGAATTCACCCCTCCACTTT | CASSLRRERNSPLHF
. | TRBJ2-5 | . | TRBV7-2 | TGTGCCAGCAGCCCGACAGATCTCCCCCCCCAGTACTTC | CASSPTDLPPQYF
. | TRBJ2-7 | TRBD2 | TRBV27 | TGTGCCAGCAGTCCCGGGGGGTCGGGCTACGAGCAGTACTTC | CASSPGGSGYEQYF
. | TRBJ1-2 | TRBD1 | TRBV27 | TGTGCCAGCAGGCGGACAGGGGGCGTCCCAGGCCACGGCTACACCTTC | CASRRTGGVPGHGYTF
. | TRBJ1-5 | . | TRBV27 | TGTGCCAGCGCGCGGGCGGGGAATCAGCCCCAGCATTTT | CASARAGNQPQHF
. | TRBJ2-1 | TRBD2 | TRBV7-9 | TGTGCCAGCAGCGAGACTAGCGGGGGGGCAAATGAGCAGTTCTTC | CASSETSGGANEQFF
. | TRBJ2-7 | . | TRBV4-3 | TGCGCCAGCAGCCCCTTTTACAGGGAAAGGATCTACGAGCAGTACTTC | CASSPFYRERIYEQYF
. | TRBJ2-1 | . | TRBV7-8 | TGTGCCAGCAGCCCCAGTGGGAATGAGCAGTTCTTC | CASSPSGNEQFF
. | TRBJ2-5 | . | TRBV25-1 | TGTGCCAGCAGTGGTTGGGGCCTCCAAGAGACCCAGTACTTC | CASSGWGLQETQYF
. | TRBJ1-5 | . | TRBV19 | TGTGCCAGTAGTATCACGGGGGATATCAATCAGCCCCAGCATTTT | CASSITGDINQPQHF
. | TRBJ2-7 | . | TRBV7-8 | TGTGCCAGCAGCGTAGGACAGATGAGAAACGAGCAGTACTTC | CASSVGQMRNEQYF
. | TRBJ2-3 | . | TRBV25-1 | TGTGCCAGCAGTGATAAGGGGTACAGGAGGGGGCCACAGTATTTT | CASSDKGYRRGPQYF
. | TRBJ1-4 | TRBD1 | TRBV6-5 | TGTGCCACCTGGACAGGTGAAAAACTGTTTTTT | CATWTGEKLFF
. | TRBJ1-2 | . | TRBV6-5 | TGTGCCAGCAGAAGGGGCGGTCATGGCTACACCTTC | CASRRGGHGYTF
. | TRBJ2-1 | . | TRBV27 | TGTGCCAGCAGTTCCCTATGGGATTTCTCCTACAATGAGCAGTTCTTC | CASSSLWDFSYNEQFF
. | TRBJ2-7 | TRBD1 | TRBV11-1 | TGTGCCAGCAGCCCCGGGACAGTCTACGAGCAGTACTTC | CASSPGTVYEQYF
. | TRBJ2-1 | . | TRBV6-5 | TGTGCCAGCGCCGGGGTCTCCTACAATGAGCAGTTCTTC | CASAGVSYNEQFF
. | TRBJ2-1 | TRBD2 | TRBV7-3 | TGTGCCAGCAGCGACCCGAGCGGGGGAGCTTACAATGAGCAGTTCTTC | CASSDPSGGAYNEQFF
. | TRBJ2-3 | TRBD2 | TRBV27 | TGTGCCAGCAACCCAGCGGGGGGGCTTCCAGATACGCAGTATTTT | CASNPAGGLPDTQYF